These T cell receptor beta chains were read from a single sample in a study of T cells after yellow fever vaccination. One entry per CDR3 protein results from TCRdb running MiXCR on the 5' RACE reads. The data contain around 330,000 distinct CDR3 sequences, 3.6% of them singletons. Sequences were derived from PBMCs, sampled on the day of the yellow fever booster vaccination. These receptors originate from a man in his late teens or twenties who received the YFV17D yellow fever vaccine. The CDR3 runs from the conserved cysteine through the conserved F or W. The size entry is marked missing in some rows and otherwise reads once, few, many or a size class.

V	size	J	CDR3
TRBV29-1	few	TRBJ1-4	CSVWDGRFEKLFF
TRBV7-2	many	TRBJ1-3	CASSPGLSGNTIYF
TRBV7-3	few	TRBJ2-7	CASSPPPGTGASEQYF
TRBV7-2	many	TRBJ1-1	CASSTDIRAFF
TRBV7-9	many	TRBJ1-6	CASGAGGNSPLHF
TRBV19	-	TRBJ1-2	CASSSEGARGYTF
TRBV12-3/TRBV12-4	-	TRBJ1-4	CATGRSEKLFF
TRBV2	-	TRBJ2-5	CASRSKAGVEETQYF
TRBV10-3	few	TRBJ2-3	CAISGLGTVEDTQYF
TRBV7-8	many	TRBJ2-2	CASSFDSPLNTGELFF
TRBV4-3	many	TRBJ2-3	CASSQEGLDTQYF
TRBV6-6	many	TRBJ2-3	CASKVLAGVPDTQYF
TRBV4-1	few	TRBJ2-6	CASSRGGFAGANVLTF
TRBV3-1	many	TRBJ2-5	CASSAGTGWETQYF
TRBV9	-	TRBJ2-3	CASSPPKILTDTQYF
TRBV7-2	few	TRBJ2-5	CASSPYEGVGGETQYF
TRBV20-1	many	TRBJ2-1	CSASLAGANEQFF
TRBV5-4	-	TRBJ2-5	CASRSWSQETQYF
TRBV6-2/TRBV6-3	few	TRBJ2-5	CASSYSDRTQYF
TRBV29-1	many	TRBJ2-2	CSVPGTGKTGELFF
TRBV10-2	-	TRBJ1-6	CASQGVWDNSPLHF
TRBV27	-	TRBJ2-2	CASSFRQVNTGELFF
TRBV10-3	-	TRBJ2-5	CAISELGIAQETQYF
TRBV6-1	-	TRBJ1-1	CASTFSGTGDPAFF
TRBV20-1	-	TRBJ1-3	CSASTAGNTIYF
TRBV7-6	-	TRBJ2-2	CASSLVLQTNTGELFF
TRBV5-6	-	TRBJ2-3	CASSLVPLAGLTDTQYF
TRBV29-1	-	TRBJ2-3	CSVDVAADTQYF
TRBV7-9	many	TRBJ1-4	CASSPTGRWEKLFF
TRBV7-7	-	TRBJ2-5	CASSLGGTSRETQYF
TRBV6-5	many	TRBJ2-2	CASSPPTTGAGELFF
TRBV6-5	many	TRBJ1-1	CASSYSGAANTEAFF
TRBV3-1	few	TRBJ2-5	CASSQEGTQETQYF
TRBV5-1	many	TRBJ2-7	CASSVTSGGQYEQYF
TRBV5-6	many	TRBJ2-5	CASTEGPGQETQYF
TRBV16	few	TRBJ2-2	CASSQSGGIAGELFF
TRBV4-1	many	TRBJ2-3	CASSQPTGGTTDTQYF
TRBV29-1	few	TRBJ2-7	CSVAGQGVYEQYF
TRBV12-3/TRBV12-4	many	TRBJ2-5	CASRFGDGETQYF
TRBV10-3	many	TRBJ2-5	CAIRTQGGETQYF